The T cell receptor (beta chain) described here comes from a study of cytomegalovirus exposure and HLA in healthy donors. The study's findings and limits: Sequencing depth across donors, presence/absence analyses assumed, was roughly uniform. As a later analysis revealed, the rate of TCR association differed by HLA locus, with DRB1 most and HLA-C fewest.

Primers for the PCR totalled 60 Vbeta and 13 Jbeta. TCRdb keeps only in-frame clones here, not all; method: immunoSEQ multiplex PCR. Found here are 180,000 or so clones, around 80% of them singletons; the top ten hold less than 1.5%. As for this clone: Its antigen is still unknown.

Sequencing used PBMCs. This TCR derives from a girl between 10 and 17 years old in good health and CMV-seropositive.

CDR3 amino acids: CASHGRETQYF. CDR3 in DNA: TGTGCCAGCCATGGTCGGGAGACCCAGTACTTC. This chain connects TRBV28 to TRBJ2-5; D unresolved. The germline CDR1 and CDR2 sequences are MDHEN and SYDVKM. The CDR3 is made up of 11 amino acids. With 8 bases removed from V and 5 bases from J, the gap between germline ends came to 9 bases.